These 25 T cell receptor beta chains were sequenced from one sample in a study of blood T cell repertoires in COVID-19. Data came from immunoSEQ multiplex PCR; TCRdb stores just in-frame clones and leaves some out. The sample has approximately 20,000 clones; 89% are singletons. Material for sequencing was peripheral blood. The receptor source for this set is a human donor with active COVID-19. The donor label of this sample is uncertain.

The rearrangement joins TRBV19 to TRBJ1-6, with no clear D. The CDR3 covers 14 residues. Germline V lookup: CDR1 LNHDA, CDR2 SQIVND (reference sequence). Trimming stripped 5 bases from V and 9 bases from J, with 14 bases between. This chain's CDR3 is CASSPREGSSPLHF. The CDR3 bases are TGTGCCAGTAGTCCCCGCGAGGGAAGTTCACCCCTCCACTTT. Combining the CDR3 with reference TRBV19 and TRBJ1-6 gives the whole variable domain DGGITQSPKYLFRKEGQNVTLSCEQNLNHDAMYWYRQDPGQGLRLIYYSQIVNDFQKGDIAEGYSVSREKKESFPLTVTSAQKNPTAFYLCASSPREGSSPLHFGNGTRLTVT.

The chain links TRBV6-5 to TRBJ2-6; D remains unclear. The CDR3 has 14 residues. The V gene's germline CDR1 is MNHEY and CDR2 SVGAGI. The V end lost 6 bases, the J end lost 2 bases, and 8 bases lay between the germline ends. The CDR3 region has the DNA TGTGCCAGCAGAACAGTGGCTGGGGCCAACGTCCTGACTTTC. Its translation is CASRTVAGANVLTF.

The chain joins TRBV3-1 (or the pseudogene TRBV3-2) to TRBJ1-3; D remains unclear. Germline V lookup: CDR1 LGHDT, CDR2 YNNKEL (reference sequence). The CDR3 loop spans 13 amino acids. The V gene lost 8 bases and the J gene lost 2 bases, with 10 bases spanning the gap. The CDR3 reads CASRGTPGNTIYF. DNA of the CDR3: TGTGCCAGCCGGGGTACGCCTGGAAACACCATATATTTT.

The V call is TRBV30, the J call TRBJ2-7, with 8 nucleotides matching TRBD1. Germline CDR1 and CDR2: GTSNPN and SVGIG (reference sequence). Trimming took 2 bases from V and 4 from J; bases not matched to a gene: 10. The CDR3 has 15 amino acids. This CDR3 reads CAWSPPGTGPYEQYF. The CDR3 DNA sequence: TGTGCCTGGAGTCCTCCCGGGACAGGCCCGTACGAGCAGTACTTC.

The V call is TRBV9, the J call TRBJ2-1; 10 nucleotides align to TRBD2. Germline CDR1 and CDR2: SGDLS and YYNGEE. Trimming took 3 bases from V and 8 from J; bases not matched to a gene: 5. This CDR3 spans 14 amino acids. CDR3 nucleotide sequence: TGTGCCAGCAGCGCTAGCGGGAGTTGGGATGAGCAGTTCTTC. It encodes CASSASGSWDEQFF.

The chain links TRBV3-1 (or the pseudogene TRBV3-2) to TRBJ1-1, with unresolved D. Germline-derived CDR1 and CDR2 are LGHDT and YNNKEL (reference sequence). The CDR3 runs 14 residues. V lost 3 bases, J lost 0 bases, and 8 bases lay in between. CDR3 region: CASSQGWMNTEAFF. Written as DNA, the CDR3 is TGTGCCAGCAGCCAGGGCTGGATGAACACTGAAGCTTTCTTT.

This chain uses TRBV6-5 with TRBJ2-5; no clear D. Germline assignment: CDR1 MNHEY and CDR2 SVGAGI. Trimming stripped 6 bases from V and 1 base from J, with 9 bases between. The CDR3 has 13 amino acids. The CDR3 DNA is TGTGCCAGCAGCTATACTCTCCAAGAGACCCAGTACTTC. Translated: CASSYTLQETQYF.

This clone occurred a few times. The rearrangement joins TRBV18 to TRBJ1-1; 7 positions agree with TRBD1. The CDR3 is 15 residues long. The trim removed 3 bases at V and 0 bases at J, leaving 4 bases unmatched. Per the germline V gene, CDR1 is KGHSH and CDR2 is LQKENI. For the CDR3, the DNA is TGTGCCAGCTCACCGACAGGGAACATGAACACTGAAGCTTTCTTT. Its translation is CASSPTGNMNTEAFF.

This sequence joins TRBV6-2 or TRBV6-3 and TRBJ2-5; 9 nucleotides line up with TRBD2. This CDR3 spans 15 amino acids. CDR1 MNHEY and CDR2 SVGEGT come from the germline V gene. Losses at the gene ends were 5 bases for V and 5 bases for J; bases not matched to a gene: 9. CDR3 bases: TGTGCCAGCAGTGCCTTGGGCGGGAGGGGGGAGACCCAGTACTTC. Residues: CASSALGGRGETQYF.

The chain uses TRBV7-9 and TRBJ2-5; D possibly corresponds to TRBD1 (5 bases). Trimming left V 2 bases short and J 4 bases short, with 8 bases between. CDR1 is SEHNR and CDR2 is FQNEAQ in the germline V gene (reference sequence). The CDR3 consists of 13 residues. The CDR3 sequence is CASSLSGSETQYF. The CDR3 region has the DNA TGTGCCAGCAGCTTATCAGGGTCAGAGACCCAGTACTTC. Variable domain in full (rest from reference TRBV7-9 and TRBJ2-5): DTGVSQNPRHKITKRGQNVTFRCDPISEHNRLYWYRQTLGQGPEFLTYFQNEAQLEKSRLLSDRFSAERPKGSFSTLEIQRTEQGDSAMYLCASSLSGSETQYFGPGTRLLVL.

The chain joins TRBV4-3 to TRBJ2-1; TRBD1 agrees at 11 bases. The CDR3 consists of 14 residues. In germline, CDR1 is LGHNA, CDR2 YSLEER. Germline trimming cut 1 base from V and 9 bases from J; bases unmatched to any gene: 2. CDR3 sequence: CASSQGGQGGEQFF. In DNA, the CDR3 is TGCGCCAGCAGCCAAGGGGGACAGGGGGGTGAGCAGTTCTTC.

This rearrangement joins TRBV19 to TRBJ2-7, with 9 positions matching TRBD1. The CDR3 extends over 16 amino acids. Unmatched junction bases numbered 13, after V lost 7 bases and J lost 3 bases. Germline V CDR1 and CDR2: LNHDA, SQIVND (reference sequence). DNA of the CDR3: TGTGCCAGTATTGCACACCGGGACAGGGAAGGCTACGAGCAGTACTTC. This codes for CASIAHRDREGYEQYF.

The chain links TRBV5-1 to TRBJ1-1; 7 nucleotides agree with TRBD1. There are 11 residues in the CDR3. Trimming took 8 bases from V and 8 from J; bases not matched to a gene: 6. CDR1 and CDR2 from the germline V gene are SGHRS and YFSETQ. CDR3 DNA: TGCGCCAGGTTACAGGGGAACGAAGCTTTCTTT. The encoded protein is CARLQGNEAFF. Supplemented by reference TRBV5-1 and TRBJ1-1, the full variable domain reads KAGVTQTPRYLIKTRGQQVTLSCSPISGHRSVSWYQQTPGQGLQFLFEYFSETQRNKGNFPGRFSGRQFSNSRSEMNVSTLELGDSALYLCARLQGNEAFFGQGTRLTVV.

The chain has TRBV7-8 and TRBJ2-7; 7 bases agree with TRBD2. The CDR3 contains 14 residues. Trimming at V came to 1 base and at J to 3 bases, leaving 3 bases not matched to a gene. Germline loops: CDR1 SGHVS, CDR2 FQNEAQ. CDR3 DNA sequence: TGTGCCAGCAGCTTAGGCCTAGCGGTCTACGAGCAGTACTTC. Translating it yields CASSLGLAVYEQYF. The variable domain in full, completed from reference TRBV7-8 and TRBJ2-7, reads GAGVSQSPRYKVAKRGQDVALRCDPISGHVSLFWYQQALGQGPEFLTYFQNEAQLDKSGLPSDRFFAERPEGSVSTLKIQRTQQEDSAVYLCASSLGLAVYEQYFGPGTRLTVT.

This chain links TRBV7-2 with TRBJ2-5; 7 positions agree with TRBD1. The CDR3 covers 11 residues. Germline V gene lookup returns CDR1 SGHTA and CDR2 FQGNSA. J gave up 11 bases and V 5 bases, and 5 bases lay outside the gene matches. CDR3 bases: TGTGCCAGCAGCCCGTTGACAGGGCAGTACTTC. Translation: CASSPLTGQYF.

The chain is built from TRBV2 and TRBJ1-5, with 7 bases aligning to TRBD1. Germline CDR1 SNHLY, CDR2 FYNNEI. This CDR3 contains 15 residues. Unmatched junction bases numbered 6, after V lost 6 bases and J lost 1 base. The CDR3 spells CASRGTDGSNQPQHF. In nucleotides, the CDR3 is TGTGCCAGCAGGGGGACAGACGGGAGCAATCAGCCCCAGCATTTT.

This rearrangement joins TRBV19 to TRBJ1-3; a possible D gene is TRBD1 (5 bases). The CDR3 is 14 residues long. In germline, CDR1 is LNHDA, CDR2 SQIVND (reference sequence). Trimming took off 7 bases at V and 0 bases at J, with 10 bases between the two ends. For the CDR3, the DNA is TGTGCCAGTACCGCGACAGACTCTGGAAACACCATATATTTT. Translated, it gives CASTATDSGNTIYF.

This rearrangement joins TRBV29-1 to TRBJ2-1; a possible D gene is TRBD2 (6 bases). This CDR3 spans 13 amino acids. Germline V gives CDR1 SQVTM, CDR2 ANQGSEA. The V and J ends lost 5 bases and 7 bases respectively, with 15 bases between them. The CDR3 nucleotides are TGCAGCGTTCGGGACGGGAGAGAAAATGAGCAGTTCTTC. Protein: CSVRDGRENEQFF.

V gene TRBV5-4 combines with J gene TRBJ2-7, with 10 bases aligning to TRBD1. The CDR3 loop spans 14 amino acids. Trimming took 4 bases from V and 3 from J; bases not matched to a gene: 4. Germline V lookup: CDR1 SGHNT, CDR2 YYREEE (reference sequence). CDR3: CASSRQGASYEQYF. The CDR3 bases are TGTGCCAGCAGCCGACAGGGGGCGAGCTACGAGCAGTACTTC.

This clone appeared once. The chain joins TRBV6-5 to TRBJ1-2, with D possibly matching TRBD1 (5 bases). Trimming shortened V by 0 bases and J by 3 bases, and 8 bases separated the two germline ends. CDR1 is MNHEY, CDR2 SVGAGI, per germline. The CDR3 consists of 14 residues. The CDR3 DNA sequence: TGTGCCAGCAGTTACTCGAAAGGGGACTATGGCTACACCTTC. Protein product: CASSYSKGDYGYTF.

The chain is built from TRBV3-1 (or the pseudogene TRBV3-2) and TRBJ2-3; 7 positions agree with TRBD2. After removal of 4 bases from V and 1 base from J, the junction contained 8 bases not matched to a gene. This CDR3 contains 16 residues. CDR1 is LGHDT, CDR2 YNNKEL, per germline (reference sequence). CDR3: CASSPTVGGGTDTQYF. The CDR3 DNA sequence: TGTGCCAGCAGCCCCACGGTTGGGGGGGGCACAGATACGCAGTATTTT.

The genes are TRBV28 and TRBJ2-7; no definite D call. This CDR3 has 15 residues. Trimming removed 3 bases at V and 2 bases at J, with 14 bases between. The germline V gene encodes CDR1 MDHEN and CDR2 SYDVKM. The CDR3 protein is CASSFLAKSPYEQYF. The CDR3 coding sequence is TGTGCCAGCAGTTTTTTAGCCAAGTCCCCCTACGAGCAGTACTTC.

This clone was detected only once. The rearrangement links TRBV7-2 to TRBJ1-5; 9 positions match TRBD1. Germline assignment: CDR1 SGHTA and CDR2 FQGNSA. This CDR3 has 15 residues. J was trimmed by 5 bases and V by 1 base; bases with no gene match: 3. CDR3 loop: CASSLGTGEDQPQHF. In nucleotides, the CDR3 is TGTGCCAGCAGCTTAGGGACAGGGGAGGATCAGCCCCAGCATTTT.

The chain is built from TRBV19 and TRBJ1-2, with 7 bases fitting TRBD1. Germline values: CDR1 LNHDA, CDR2 SQIVND (reference sequence). Unmatched junction bases numbered 5, after V lost 4 bases and J lost 0 bases. The CDR3 covers 15 residues. The CDR3 loop is CASSSGTASNYGYTF. The CDR3 DNA reads TGTGCCAGTAGTAGCGGGACAGCCTCTAACTATGGCTACACCTTC. The complete variable domain, with remaining parts taken from reference TRBV19 and TRBJ1-2, reads DGGITQSPKYLFRKEGQNVTLSCEQNLNHDAMYWYRQDPGQGLRLIYYSQIVNDFQKGDIAEGYSVSREKKESFPLTVTSAQKNPTAFYLCASSSGTASNYGYTFGSGTRLTVV.

The chain combines TRBV27 with TRBJ2-3; 10 bases align to TRBD2. V shed 2 bases, J shed 2 bases, and the junction held 7 bases outside the gene matches. CDR1 and CDR2 from the germline V gene are MNHEY and SMNVEV (reference sequence). This CDR3 has 17 amino acids. The CDR3 DNA sequence: TGTGCCAGCAGTTTAATCCCGGGACTAGCGCCCACAGATACGCAGTATTTT. Protein: CASSLIPGLAPTDTQYF.